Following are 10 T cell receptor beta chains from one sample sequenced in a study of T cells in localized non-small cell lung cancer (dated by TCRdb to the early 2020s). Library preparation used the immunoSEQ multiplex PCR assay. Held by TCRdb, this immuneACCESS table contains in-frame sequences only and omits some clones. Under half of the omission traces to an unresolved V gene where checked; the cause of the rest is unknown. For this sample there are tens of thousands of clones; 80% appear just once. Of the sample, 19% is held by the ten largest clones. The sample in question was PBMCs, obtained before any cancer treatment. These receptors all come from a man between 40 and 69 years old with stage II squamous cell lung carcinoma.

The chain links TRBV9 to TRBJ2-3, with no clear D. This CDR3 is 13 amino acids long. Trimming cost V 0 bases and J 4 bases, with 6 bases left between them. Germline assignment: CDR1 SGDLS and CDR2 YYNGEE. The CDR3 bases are TGTGCCAGCAGCGTAGATCCCCCAGATACGCAGTATTTT. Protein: CASSVDPPDTQYF.

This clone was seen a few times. The CDR3 reads CASSLRDITYEQYF. The CDR3 coding sequence is TGTGCCAGCAGCTTACGGGACATTACCTACGAGCAGTACTTC. The chain links TRBV7-9 to TRBJ2-7; D is perhaps TRBD1 (6 bases). The CDR3 covers 14 residues. Germline lookup yields CDR1 SEHNR and CDR2 FQNEAQ (reference sequence). Trimming removed 2 bases at V and 2 bases at J, with 10 bases between.

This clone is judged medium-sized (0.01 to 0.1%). CDR3 region: CASSESMGAQVAQHF. The CDR3 DNA reads as TGTGCCAGCAGTGAAAGTATGGGGGCCCAGGTAGCCCAGCATTTT. The chain couples TRBV2 to TRBJ1-5, with D possibly matching TRBD1 (6 bases). Between the trimmed V and J ends, which lost 2 bases and 11 bases, there was a span of 19 bases. The CDR3 is made up of 15 amino acids. Germline V gives CDR1 SNHLY, CDR2 FYNNEI.

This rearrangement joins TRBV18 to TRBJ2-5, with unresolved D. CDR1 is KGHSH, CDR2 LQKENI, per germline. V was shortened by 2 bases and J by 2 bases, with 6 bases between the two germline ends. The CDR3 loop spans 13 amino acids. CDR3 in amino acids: CASSPNRQETQYF. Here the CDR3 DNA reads TGTGCCAGCTCACCAAACAGACAAGAGACCCAGTACTTC.

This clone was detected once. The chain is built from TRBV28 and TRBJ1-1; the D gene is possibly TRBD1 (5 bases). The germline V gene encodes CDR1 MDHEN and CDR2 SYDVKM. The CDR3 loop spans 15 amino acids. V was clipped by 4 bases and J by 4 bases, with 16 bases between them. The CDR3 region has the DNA TGTGCCAGCAGTTCCCTGGTGGGCGGGGCCACTGAAGCTTTCTTT. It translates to CASSSLVGGATEAFF.

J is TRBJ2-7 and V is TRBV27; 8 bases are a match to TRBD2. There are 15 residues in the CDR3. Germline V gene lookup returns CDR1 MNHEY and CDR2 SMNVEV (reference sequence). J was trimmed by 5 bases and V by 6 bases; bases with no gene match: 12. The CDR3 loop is CASRGWGERGNEQYF. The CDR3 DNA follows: TGTGCCAGCAGGGGCTGGGGGGAGCGGGGGAACGAGCAGTACTTC.

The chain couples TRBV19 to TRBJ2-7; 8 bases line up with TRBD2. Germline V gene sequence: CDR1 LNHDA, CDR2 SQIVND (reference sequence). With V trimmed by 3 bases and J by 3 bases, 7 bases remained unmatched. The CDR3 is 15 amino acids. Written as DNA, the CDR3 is TGTGCCAGTAGTATCCGAGCGGGAGCGGGCTACGAGCAGTACTTC. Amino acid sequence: CASSIRAGAGYEQYF.

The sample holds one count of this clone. CDR3 bases: TGTGCCAGCAGTTTATCTGCGGGCATGCCCTACGAGCAGTACTTC. This codes for CASSLSAGMPYEQYF. The chain couples TRBV27 to TRBJ2-7, with D perhaps matching TRBD2 (5 bases). This CDR3 spans 15 amino acids. V was pared by 0 bases and J by 2 bases, with 11 bases between. Germline V gives CDR1 MNHEY, CDR2 SMNVEV (reference sequence).

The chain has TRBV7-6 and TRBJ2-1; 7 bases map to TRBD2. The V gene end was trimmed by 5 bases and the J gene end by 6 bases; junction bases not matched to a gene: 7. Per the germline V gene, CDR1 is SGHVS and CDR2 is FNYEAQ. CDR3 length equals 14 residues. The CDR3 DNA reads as TGTGCCAGCAGCCTCGGCGGGGGTTCCAATGAGCAGTTCTTC. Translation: CASSLGGGSNEQFF.

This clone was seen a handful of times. DNA of the CDR3: TGTGCCAGCAGCCAAACAGGACAGGGATGGGCCGGGGAGCTGTTTTTT. This codes for CASSQTGQGWAGELFF. The genes are TRBV14 and TRBJ2-2; TRBD1 aligns across 8 bases. The CDR3 length is 16 residues. Germline V gene data show CDR1 as SGHDN and CDR2 as FVKESK. With 2 bases clipped from V and 6 bases from J, the junction kept 8 bases outside the gene matches.